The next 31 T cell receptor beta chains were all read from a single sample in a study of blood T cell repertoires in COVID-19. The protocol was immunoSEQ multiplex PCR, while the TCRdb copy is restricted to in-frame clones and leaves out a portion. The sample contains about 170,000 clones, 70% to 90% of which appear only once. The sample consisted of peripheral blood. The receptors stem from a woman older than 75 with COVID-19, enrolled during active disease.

The CDR3 coding sequence is TGTGCCAGCAGCTATGGGACTAGCGGGAGCCTAGAGGGCGGGGAGCTGTTTTTT. As protein: CASSYGTSGSLEGGELFF. The chain uses TRBV7-3 and TRBJ2-2, with 14 nucleotides matching TRBD2. The germline V gene encodes CDR1 SGHTA and CDR2 FQGTGA. V trimming: 4 bases; J trimming: 7 bases; junction bases outside the gene matches: 11. The CDR3 loop spans 18 amino acids.

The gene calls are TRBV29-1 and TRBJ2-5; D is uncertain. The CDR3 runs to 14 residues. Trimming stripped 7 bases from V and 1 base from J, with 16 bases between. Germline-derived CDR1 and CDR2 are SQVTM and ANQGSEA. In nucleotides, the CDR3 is TGCAGCGCCGGCTTGCGGAGAACCCAAGAGACCCAGTACTTC. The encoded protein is CSAGLRRTQETQYF.

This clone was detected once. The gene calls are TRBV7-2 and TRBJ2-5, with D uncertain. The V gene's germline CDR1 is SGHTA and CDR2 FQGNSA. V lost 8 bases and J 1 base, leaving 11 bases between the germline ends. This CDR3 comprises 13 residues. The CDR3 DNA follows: TGTGCCAGCGTTCGCGCGGCCCAAGAGACCCAGTACTTC. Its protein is CASVRAAQETQYF.

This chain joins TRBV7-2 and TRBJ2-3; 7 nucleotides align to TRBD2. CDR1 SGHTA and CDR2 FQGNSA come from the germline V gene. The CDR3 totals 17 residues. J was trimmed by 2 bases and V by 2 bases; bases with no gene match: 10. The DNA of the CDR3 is TGTGCCAGCAGCTTAACAAGAGGAGCGGGACTCACAGATACGCAGTATTTT. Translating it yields CASSLTRGAGLTDTQYF.

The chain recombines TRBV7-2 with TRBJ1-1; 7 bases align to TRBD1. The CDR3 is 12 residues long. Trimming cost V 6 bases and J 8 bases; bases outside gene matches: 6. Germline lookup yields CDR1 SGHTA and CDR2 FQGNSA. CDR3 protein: CASSSSTGEAFF. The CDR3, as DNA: TGTGCCAGCAGTTCATCGACAGGGGAAGCTTTCTTT.

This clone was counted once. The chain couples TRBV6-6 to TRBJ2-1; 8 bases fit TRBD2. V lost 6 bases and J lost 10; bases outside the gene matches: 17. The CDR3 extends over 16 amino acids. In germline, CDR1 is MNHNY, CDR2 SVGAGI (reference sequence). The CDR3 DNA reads TGTGCCAGCAGGCCCTCCGCGGGAGGAGGAAGGGGAGAGCAGTTCTTC. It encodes CASRPSAGGGRGEQFF.

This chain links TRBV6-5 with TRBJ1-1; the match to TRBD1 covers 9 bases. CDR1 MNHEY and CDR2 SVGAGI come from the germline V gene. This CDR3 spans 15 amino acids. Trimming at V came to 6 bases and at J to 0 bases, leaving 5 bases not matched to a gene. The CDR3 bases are TGTGCCAGCAGCCCCGGGACAGGGATGAACACTGAAGCTTTCTTT. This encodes CASSPGTGMNTEAFF.

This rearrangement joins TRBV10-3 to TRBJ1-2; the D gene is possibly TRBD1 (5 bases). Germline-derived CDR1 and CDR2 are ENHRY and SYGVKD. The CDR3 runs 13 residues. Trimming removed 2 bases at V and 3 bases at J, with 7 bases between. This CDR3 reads CAISERGDYGYTF. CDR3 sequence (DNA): TGTGCCATCAGTGAGAGGGGCGACTATGGCTACACCTTC.

CDR3 nucleotides: TGTGCCAGTAGTATCGGTAGCCAGGGAAACTATGGCTACACCTTC. This encodes CASSIGSQGNYGYTF. The chain recombines TRBV19 with TRBJ1-2, with D perhaps TRBD1 (5 bases). The CDR3 runs to 15 residues. V was clipped by 3 bases and J by 2 bases, with 13 bases between them. The germline CDR1 and CDR2 sequences are LNHDA and SQIVND (reference sequence). Full variable domain (outside the CDR3, taken from reference TRBV19 and TRBJ1-2): DGGITQSPKYLFRKEGQNVTLSCEQNLNHDAMYWYRQDPGQGLRLIYYSQIVNDFQKGDIAEGYSVSREKKESFPLTVTSAQKNPTAFYLCASSIGSQGNYGYTFGSGTRLTVV.

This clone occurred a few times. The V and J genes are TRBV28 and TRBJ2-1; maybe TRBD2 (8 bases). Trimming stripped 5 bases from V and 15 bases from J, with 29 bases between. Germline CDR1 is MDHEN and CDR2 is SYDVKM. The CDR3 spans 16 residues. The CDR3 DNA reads TGTGCCAGCAGTCTAGCATGGACAGGCACCGGGACTAGGCTGTTCTTC. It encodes CASSLAWTGTGTRLFF. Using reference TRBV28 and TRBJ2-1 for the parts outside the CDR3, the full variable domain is DVKVTQSSRYLVKRTGEKVFLECVQDMDHENMFWYRQDPGLGLRLIYFSYDVKMKEKGDIPEGYSVSREKKERFSLILESASTNQTSMYLCASSLAWTGTGTRLFFGPGTRLTVL.

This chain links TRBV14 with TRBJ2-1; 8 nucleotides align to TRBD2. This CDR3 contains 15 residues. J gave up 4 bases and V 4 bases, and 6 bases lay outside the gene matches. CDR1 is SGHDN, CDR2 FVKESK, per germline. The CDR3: CASSPIAGNYNEQFF. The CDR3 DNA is TGTGCCAGCAGCCCTATAGCGGGAAATTACAATGAGCAGTTCTTC.

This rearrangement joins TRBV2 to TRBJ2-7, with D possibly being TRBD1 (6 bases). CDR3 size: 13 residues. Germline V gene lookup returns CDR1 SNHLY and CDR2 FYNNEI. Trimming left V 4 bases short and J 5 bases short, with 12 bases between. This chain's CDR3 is CASSVQGIHEQYF. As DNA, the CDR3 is TGTGCCAGCAGTGTTCAGGGGATCCACGAGCAGTACTTC. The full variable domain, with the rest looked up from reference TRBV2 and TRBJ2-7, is EPEVTQTPSHQVTQMGQEVILRCVPISNHLYFYWYRQILGQKVEFLVSFYNNEISEKSEIFDDQFSVERPDGSNFTLKIRSTKLEDSAMYFCASSVQGIHEQYFGPGTRLTVT.

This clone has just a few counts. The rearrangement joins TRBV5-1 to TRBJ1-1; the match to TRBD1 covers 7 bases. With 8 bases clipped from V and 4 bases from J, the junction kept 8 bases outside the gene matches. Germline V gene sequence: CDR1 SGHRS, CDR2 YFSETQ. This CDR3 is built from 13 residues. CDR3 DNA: TGCGCCAGTGACCTAGGGGGCGGCACTGAAGCTTTCTTT. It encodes CASDLGGGTEAFF.

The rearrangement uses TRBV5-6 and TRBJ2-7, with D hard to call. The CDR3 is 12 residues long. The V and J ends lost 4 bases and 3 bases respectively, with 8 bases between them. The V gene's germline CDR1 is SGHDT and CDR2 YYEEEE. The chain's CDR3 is CASSREVYEQYF. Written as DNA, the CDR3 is TGTGCCAGCAGCCGCGAAGTCTACGAGCAGTACTTC.

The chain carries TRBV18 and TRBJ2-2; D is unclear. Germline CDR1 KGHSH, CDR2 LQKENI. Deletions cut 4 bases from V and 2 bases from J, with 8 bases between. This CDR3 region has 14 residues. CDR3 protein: CASSLDINTGELFF. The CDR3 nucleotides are TGTGCCAGCTCACTAGACATTAACACCGGGGAGCTGTTTTTT. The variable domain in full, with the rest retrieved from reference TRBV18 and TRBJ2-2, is NAGVMQNPRHLVRRRGQEARLRCSPMKGHSHVYWYRQLPEEGLKFMVYLQKENIIDESGMPKERFSAEFPKEGPSILRIQQVVRGDSAAYFCASSLDINTGELFFGEGSRLTVL.

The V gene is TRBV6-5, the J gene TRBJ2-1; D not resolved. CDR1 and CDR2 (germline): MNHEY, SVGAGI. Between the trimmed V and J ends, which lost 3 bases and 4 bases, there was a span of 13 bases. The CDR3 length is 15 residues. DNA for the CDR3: TGTGCCAGCAGTTATGTGGCAGACAAATACAATGAGCAGTTCTTC. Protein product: CASSYVADKYNEQFF.

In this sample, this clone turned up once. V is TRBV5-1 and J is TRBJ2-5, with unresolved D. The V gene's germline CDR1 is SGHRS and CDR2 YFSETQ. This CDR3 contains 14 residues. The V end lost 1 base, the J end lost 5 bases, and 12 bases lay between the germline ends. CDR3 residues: CASSLQTLSETQYF. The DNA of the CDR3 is TGCGCCAGCAGCTTGCAGACTTTGTCGGAGACCCAGTACTTC.

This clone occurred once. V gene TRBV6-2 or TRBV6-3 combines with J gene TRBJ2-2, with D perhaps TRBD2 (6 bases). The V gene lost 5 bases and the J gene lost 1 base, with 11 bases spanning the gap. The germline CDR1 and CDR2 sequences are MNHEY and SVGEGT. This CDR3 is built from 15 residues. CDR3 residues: CASSTQGGNTGELFF. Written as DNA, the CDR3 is TGTGCCAGCAGTACCCAGGGAGGGAACACCGGGGAGCTGTTTTTT.

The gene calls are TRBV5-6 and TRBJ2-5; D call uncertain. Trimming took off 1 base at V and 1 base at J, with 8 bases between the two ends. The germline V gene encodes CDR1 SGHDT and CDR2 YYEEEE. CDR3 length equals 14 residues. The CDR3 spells CASSLQMSQETQYF. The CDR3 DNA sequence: TGTGCCAGCAGCTTGCAAATGAGCCAAGAGACCCAGTACTTC.

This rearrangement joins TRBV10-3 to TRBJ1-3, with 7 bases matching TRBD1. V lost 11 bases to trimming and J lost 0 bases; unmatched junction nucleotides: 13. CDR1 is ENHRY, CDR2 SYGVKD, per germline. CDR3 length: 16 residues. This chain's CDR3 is CAVSGQTLTSGNTIYF. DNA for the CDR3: TGTGCCGTTTCGGGACAGACACTAACCTCTGGAAACACCATATATTTT.

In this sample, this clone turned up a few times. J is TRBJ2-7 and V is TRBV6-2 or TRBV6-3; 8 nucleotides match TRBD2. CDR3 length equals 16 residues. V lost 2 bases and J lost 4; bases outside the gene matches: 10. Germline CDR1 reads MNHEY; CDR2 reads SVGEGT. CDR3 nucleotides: TGTGCCAGCAGTTACATTAGCGGGACCGTCATTTACGAGCAGTACTTC. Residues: CASSYISGTVIYEQYF.

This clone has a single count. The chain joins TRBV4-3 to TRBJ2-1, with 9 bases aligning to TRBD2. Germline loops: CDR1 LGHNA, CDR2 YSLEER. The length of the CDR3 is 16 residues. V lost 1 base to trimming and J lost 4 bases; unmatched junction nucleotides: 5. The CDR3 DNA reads TGCGCCAGCAGCCAAGGTCCTAGCGGGGAGTACAATGAGCAGTTCTTC. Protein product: CASSQGPSGEYNEQFF.

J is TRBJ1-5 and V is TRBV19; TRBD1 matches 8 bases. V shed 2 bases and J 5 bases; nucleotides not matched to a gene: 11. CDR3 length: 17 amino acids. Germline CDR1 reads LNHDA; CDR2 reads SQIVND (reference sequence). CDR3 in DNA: TGTGCCAGTAGTATACCGGGCTTGGGCAGGGGGCATCAGCCCCAGCATTTT. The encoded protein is CASSIPGLGRGHQPQHF.

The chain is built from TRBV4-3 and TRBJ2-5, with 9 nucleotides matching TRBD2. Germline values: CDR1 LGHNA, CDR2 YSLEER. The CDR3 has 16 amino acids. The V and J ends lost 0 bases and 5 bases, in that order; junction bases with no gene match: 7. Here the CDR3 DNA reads TGCGCCAGCAGCCAAGATGCTAGCGGGATTAAGGAGACCCAGTACTTC. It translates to CASSQDASGIKETQYF.

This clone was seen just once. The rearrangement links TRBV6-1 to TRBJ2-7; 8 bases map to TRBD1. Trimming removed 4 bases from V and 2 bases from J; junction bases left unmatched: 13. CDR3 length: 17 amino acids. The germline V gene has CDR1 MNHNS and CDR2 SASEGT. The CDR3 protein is CASSATLGTGRTYEQYF. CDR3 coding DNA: TGTGCCAGCAGTGCGACATTAGGGACAGGCCGAACCTACGAGCAGTACTTC.

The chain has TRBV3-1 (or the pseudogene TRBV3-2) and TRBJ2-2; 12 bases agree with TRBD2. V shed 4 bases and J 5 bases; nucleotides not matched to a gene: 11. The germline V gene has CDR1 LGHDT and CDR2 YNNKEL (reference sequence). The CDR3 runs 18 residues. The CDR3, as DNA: TGTGCCAGCAGCCGGCCAGCTAGCGGGAGGGCCAGTACCGGGGAGCTGTTTTTT. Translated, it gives CASSRPASGRASTGELFF.

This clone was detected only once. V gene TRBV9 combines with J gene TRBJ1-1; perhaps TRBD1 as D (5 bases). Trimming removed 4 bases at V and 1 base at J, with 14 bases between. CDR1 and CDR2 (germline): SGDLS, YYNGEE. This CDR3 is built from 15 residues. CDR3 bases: TGTGCCAGCAGCTTAGGGGCATACAGGAACACTGAAGCTTTCTTT. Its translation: CASSLGAYRNTEAFF.

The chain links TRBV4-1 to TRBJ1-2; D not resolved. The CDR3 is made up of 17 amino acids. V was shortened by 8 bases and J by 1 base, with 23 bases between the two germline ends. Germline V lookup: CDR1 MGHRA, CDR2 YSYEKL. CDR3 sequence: CASRLEWSGDINYGYTF. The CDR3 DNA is TGCGCCAGCCGTTTGGAGTGGTCCGGAGATATTAACTATGGCTACACCTTC.

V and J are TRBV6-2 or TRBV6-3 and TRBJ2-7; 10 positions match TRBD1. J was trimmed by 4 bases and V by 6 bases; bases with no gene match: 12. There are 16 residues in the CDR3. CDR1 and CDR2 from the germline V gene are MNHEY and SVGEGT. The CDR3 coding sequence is TGTGCCAGCAGCCCCGGGACAGGGGACCGACAGTACGAGCAGTACTTC. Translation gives CASSPGTGDRQYEQYF.

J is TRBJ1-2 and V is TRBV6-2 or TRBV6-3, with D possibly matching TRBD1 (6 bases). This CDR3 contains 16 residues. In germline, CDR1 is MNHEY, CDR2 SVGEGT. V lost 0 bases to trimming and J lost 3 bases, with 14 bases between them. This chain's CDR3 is CASSYSNRDRDYGYTF. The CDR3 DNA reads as TGTGCCAGCAGTTACTCGAACAGGGACCGGGACTATGGCTACACCTTC.

In DNA, the CDR3 is TGTGCCAGCAGTGAAGTTAGAGGGTTAAGCAATCAGCCCCAGCATTTT. Its protein product is CASSEVRGLSNQPQHF. The chain joins TRBV6-1 to TRBJ1-5; no clear D. The CDR3 has 16 amino acids. Germline-derived CDR1 and CDR2 are MNHNS and SASEGT. V was clipped by 1 base and J by 1 base, with 11 bases between them.